The 18 T cell receptor beta chains listed next were all sequenced from one sample in a study of blood T cells in healthy people across ages. The use of a sample-barcoded 5' primer and a J-beta primer mix characterized a second PCR of about 7 to 12 cycles. MiXCR was run by TCRdb on the 5' RACE reads, yielding one entry per CDR3 protein. This sample has 1,500,000 or so distinct CDR3 sequences, with 42% found just once. The sample was blood. These receptors all come from a woman between 18 and 30 years old in good health.

This clonotype was found a few times. V usage is TRBV21-1 and J usage is TRBJ2-3; the table calls TRBD2, which could not be checked here. TRBV21-1 is a recognized pseudogene. The CDR3 runs to 16 residues. The CDR3 spells CASSKERPDCTDTQYF. The CDR3 DNA follows: TGTGCCAGCAGCAAAGAGCGGCCCGATTGCACAGATACGCAGTATTTT.

The rearrangement joins TRBV4-2 to TRBJ2-7, with a tentative D call TRBD1 (5 bases). Trimming took off 0 bases at V and 3 bases at J, with 18 bases between the two ends. Germline values: CDR1 LGHNA, CDR2 YNFKEQ. The CDR3 runs 17 residues. This CDR3 is CASSQDYNRYELYEQYF. CDR3 nucleotides: TGTGCCAGCAGCCAAGATTATAACAGGTATGAACTCTACGAGCAGTACTTC.

The chain recombines TRBV9 with TRBJ1-6, with D possibly TRBD1 on 6 matching bases. The V gene lost 3 bases and the J gene lost 9 bases, with 7 bases spanning the gap. Germline CDR1 SGDLS, CDR2 YYNGEE. The CDR3 is 12 amino acids. CDR3 sequence: CASSARGSPLHF. The DNA of the CDR3 is TGTGCCAGCAGCGCCAGGGGTTCACCCCTCCACTTT.

The chain has TRBV20-1 and TRBJ1-1; D is uncertain. Germline-derived CDR1 and CDR2 are DFQATT and SNEGSKA (reference sequence). Trimming shortened V by 4 bases and J by 0 bases, and 12 bases separated the two germline ends. The CDR3 is made up of 14 amino acids. Here the CDR3 reads CSAKRSALNTEAFF. As DNA, the CDR3 is TGCAGTGCTAAAAGAAGCGCTTTGAACACTGAAGCTTTCTTT.

A few counts support this clonotype. The CDR3 nucleotides read TGTGCCACGATGGAGAGGACAGGGGATGATCAGCCCCAGCATTTT. It translates to CATMERTGDDQPQHF. The V and J genes are TRBV10-3 and TRBJ1-5, with 9 bases identical to TRBD1. The CDR3 has 15 amino acids. V shed 10 bases and J 5 bases; nucleotides not matched to a gene: 12. Germline V lookup: CDR1 ENHRY, CDR2 SYGVKD.

Only a few counts were recorded for this clonotype. The chain combines TRBV12-3 or TRBV12-4 with TRBJ1-1; no clear D gene. There are 19 residues in the CDR3. The ends were cut back, 8 bases at V and 10 bases at J, with 38 bases in the middle. This CDR3 is CASRLTRRGVGFAYPIAFF. CDR3 sequence (DNA): TGTGCCAGCCGCCTTACAAGACGGGGAGTTGGTTTTGCTTACCCTATAGCTTTCTTT.

The V call is TRBV2, the J call TRBJ1-6; 7 bases match TRBD1. The J segment lost 6 bases and the V segment lost 1 base, leaving 9 bases of the junction unmatched. Per the germline V gene, CDR1 is SNHLY and CDR2 is FYNNEI. The CDR3 runs to 17 residues. CDR3: CASSEVLTGDVNSPLHF. The CDR3 bases are TGTGCCAGCAGTGAAGTGCTAACAGGGGATGTTAATTCACCCCTCCACTTT. The entire variable domain, with the rest obtained from reference TRBV2 and TRBJ1-6, is as follows: EPEVTQTPSHQVTQMGQEVILRCVPISNHLYFYWYRQILGQKVEFLVSFYNNEISEKSEIFDDQFSVERPDGSNFTLKIRSTKLEDSAMYFCASSEVLTGDVNSPLHFGNGTRLTVT.

The genes are TRBV28 and TRBJ2-4, with D possibly TRBD2 on 6 matching bases. The germline V gene has CDR1 MDHEN and CDR2 SYDVKM. V was cut by 2 bases and J by 1 base, with 18 bases left in between. The CDR3 is 18 amino acids. Here the CDR3 DNA reads TGTGCCAGCAGTTTAATCTTGTATGGGGGGTGGGCCAAAAACATTCAGTACTTC. This gives the protein CASSLILYGGWAKNIQYF. Combining the CDR3 with reference TRBV28 and TRBJ2-4 gives the whole variable domain DVKVTQSSRYLVKRTGEKVFLECVQDMDHENMFWYRQDPGLGLRLIYFSYDVKMKEKGDIPEGYSVSREKKERFSLILESASTNQTSMYLCASSLILYGGWAKNIQYFGAGTRLSVL.

The V and J genes are TRBV18 and TRBJ2-7, with TRBD1 as a possible D gene (6 bases). Per germline, CDR1 KGHSH and CDR2 LQKENI. The ends were cut back, 3 bases at V and 0 bases at J, with 12 bases in the middle. The CDR3 has 15 amino acids. The CDR3 nucleotides are TGTGCCAGCTCACCTACAGGGTACCCCTCCTACGAGCAGTACTTC. Its protein is CASSPTGYPSYEQYF.

A single count supports this clonotype. The chain is built from TRBV7-9 and TRBJ2-7; perhaps TRBD2 as D (7 bases). The end of the DNA aligns better with TRBJ2-5, so the J call may be wrong. CDR1 is SEHNR, CDR2 FQNEAQ, per germline (reference sequence). The CDR3 totals 15 residues. In DNA, the CDR3 is TGTGCCAGCAGCCCCGTTGCGGCGGGGGCAGAGACCCAGTACTTC. Amino acids: CASSPVAAGAETQYF.

The chain uses TRBV6-6 and TRBJ1-5; D is uncertain. The CDR3 consists of 15 residues. Trimming pared 0 bases from V and 7 bases from J, leaving 13 bases between. The germline V gene encodes CDR1 MNHNY and CDR2 SVGAGI (reference sequence). DNA of the CDR3: TGTGCCAGCAGTTACTCGGACGGCCGAAGACAGCCCCAGCATTTT. Translating gives CASSYSDGRRQPQHF.

This chain connects TRBV11-2 to TRBJ2-7, with a possible D match to TRBD2 (5 bases). V shed 5 bases and J shed 6 bases, with 11 bases lying between them. Germline-derived CDR1 and CDR2 are SGHAT and FQNNGV. CDR3 length: 12 amino acids. The CDR3 DNA sequence: TGTGCCAGCAGCCCTGGACTTCGCGAGCAGTACTTC. This encodes CASSPGLREQYF.

Only a few counts were recorded for this clonotype. The chain couples TRBV11-2 to TRBJ2-1; D unresolved. The CDR3 length is 15 residues. From germline, CDR1 is SGHAT and CDR2 FQNNGV. V lost 4 bases and J 0 bases, leaving 10 bases between the germline ends. CDR3 amino acids: CASSSPISSYNEQFF. CDR3 sequence (DNA): TGTGCCAGCAGCTCTCCAATTAGCTCCTACAATGAGCAGTTCTTC.

The rearrangement links TRBV20-1 to TRBJ1-5; a possible D gene is TRBD1 (6 bases). The germline V gene has CDR1 DFQATT and CDR2 SNEGSKA (reference sequence). The CDR3 consists of 14 residues. V was shortened by 6 bases and J by 0 bases, with 12 bases between the two germline ends. The CDR3 nucleotides read TGCAGTGCCTCGGGACACCATAGCAATCAGCCCCAGCATTTT. Translated: CSASGHHSNQPQHF.

V and J are TRBV6-5 and TRBJ2-1; TRBD1 agrees at 9 bases. Germline V CDR1 and CDR2: MNHEY, SVGAGI. Trimming removed 5 bases from V and 0 bases from J; junction bases left unmatched: 5. There are 16 residues in the CDR3. The CDR3 DNA reads TGTGCCAGCAGTCCCGGGACAGGGTTCTCCTACAATGAGCAGTTCTTC. It codes for CASSPGTGFSYNEQFF.

The chain recombines TRBV6-2 or TRBV6-3 with TRBJ2-1, with D tentatively TRBD1 or TRBD2 (5 bases each). Per germline, CDR1 MNHEY and CDR2 SVGEGT. CDR3 size: 15 residues. V lost 1 base to trimming and J lost 10 bases, with 17 bases between them. The CDR3 loop reads CASSYFGGSSYEQFF. The CDR3 DNA follows: TGTGCCAGCAGTTACTTTGGGGGTTCCTCCTACGAGCAGTTCTTC.

The rearrangement links TRBV10-3 to TRBJ2-3; 10 bases match TRBD1. The CDR3 spans 16 residues. V trimming: 4 bases; J trimming: 3 bases; junction bases outside the gene matches: 7. Looked up from germline, CDR1 is ENHRY and CDR2 is SYGVKD. CDR3 region: CAISGSTGGWTDTQYF. For the CDR3, the DNA is TGTGCCATCAGTGGCTCGACAGGGGGCTGGACAGATACGCAGTATTTT.

The rearrangement links TRBV12-3 or TRBV12-4 to TRBJ1-2, with D unresolved. CDR3 length: 11 amino acids. V gave up 5 bases and J gave up 8 bases, with 9 bases separating them. CDR3: CASSPAGGYTF. The CDR3, as DNA: TGTGCCAGCAGTCCGGCGGGGGGCTACACCTTC.